The 23 T cell receptor beta chains presented below share a single source sample, sequenced in a study of a mutant IDH1 vaccine in newly diagnosed glioma. These receptors lack a known antigen. Time point noted: week 35, safety follow-up. Every vaccination contained 300 ug of the mutant IDH1 20-mer peptide and was paired with topical imiquimod. Method: immunoSEQ multiplex PCR; TCRdb's copy keeps in-frame clones and lacks some. The sample contains roughly 30,000 clones, around 82% of which appear only once. The sequencing here drew on PBMCs, taken from a glioma patient whose treatment included an IDH1 peptide vaccine. Receptors were obtained from a woman aged 35 to 49 with glioma.

The genes are TRBV5-4 and TRBJ1-2; D uncertain. The CDR3 is made up of 14 amino acids. Between the trimmed V and J ends, which lost 2 bases and 5 bases, there was a span of 13 bases. Germline values: CDR1 SGHNT, CDR2 YYREEE (reference sequence). DNA for the CDR3: TGTGCCAGCAGCTTTAGTAGGGAGGGATATGGCTACACCTTC. Residues: CASSFSREGYGYTF. The variable domain in full, with the rest retrieved from reference TRBV5-4 and TRBJ1-2, is ETGVTQSPTHLIKTRGQQVTLRCSSQSGHNTVSWYQQALGQGPQFIFQYYREEENGRGNFPPRFSGLQFPNYSSELNVNALELDDSALYLCASSFSREGYGYTFGSGTRLTVV.

This chain joins TRBV27 and TRBJ2-7; the D gene could be TRBD1 or TRBD2 (5 bases each). The CDR3 has 13 residues. Germline V lookup: CDR1 MNHEY, CDR2 SMNVEV (reference sequence). Deletions cut 2 bases from V and 6 bases from J, with 11 bases between. Written as DNA, the CDR3 is TGTGCCAGCAGTTTAGGGGGTGGGGTCGAGCAGTACTTC. Its protein product is CASSLGGGVEQYF.

The J gene is TRBJ2-7, the V gene TRBV7-9; tentatively, D is TRBD1 (6 bases). The germline V gene encodes CDR1 SEHNR and CDR2 FQNEAQ (reference sequence). V was clipped by 4 bases and J by 1 base, with 14 bases between them. The CDR3 is 15 amino acids. This CDR3 reads CASSSDRLTSYEQYF. The DNA for the CDR3 is TGTGCCAGCAGCTCCGACAGGCTTACTTCCTACGAGCAGTACTTC.

This clone was detected only a few times. V gene TRBV29-1 combines with J gene TRBJ2-5; 11 nucleotides agree with TRBD1. The germline V gene encodes CDR1 SQVTM and CDR2 ANQGSEA. The length of the CDR3 is 14 residues. The trim removed 4 bases at V and 4 bases at J, leaving 5 bases unmatched. CDR3 bases: TGCAGCGTTGGAGGACAGGGGGCTTTAGAGACCCAGTACTTC. Translation gives CSVGGQGALETQYF.

This clone has only a few counts. CDR3 bases: TGTGCCAGCAGCCGAGGACAGGGAGTGACCCAGTACTTC. Its translation is CASSRGQGVTQYF. The chain couples TRBV7-2 to TRBJ2-5; 8 bases are shared with TRBD1. Germline V gene sequence: CDR1 SGHTA, CDR2 FQGNSA. The CDR3 loop spans 13 amino acids. Trimming cost V 5 bases and J 7 bases; bases outside gene matches: 6. Drawing the rest from reference TRBV7-2 and TRBJ2-5, the complete variable domain is GAGVSQSPSNKVTEKGKDVELRCDPISGHTALYWYRQSLGQGLEFLIYFQGNSAPDKSGLPSDRFSAERTGGSVSTLTIQRTQQEDSAVYLCASSRGQGVTQYFGPGTRLLVL.

The gene calls are TRBV7-6 and TRBJ2-5; D is uncertain. CDR1 and CDR2 (germline): SGHVS, FNYEAQ. Trimming stripped 5 bases from V and 4 bases from J, with 11 bases between. CDR3 length: 13 amino acids. The chain's CDR3 is CASSKGMVETQYF. For the CDR3, the DNA is TGTGCCAGCAGCAAAGGGATGGTAGAGACCCAGTACTTC.

This chain connects TRBV2 to TRBJ1-2; 11 nucleotides line up with TRBD1. J lost 7 bases, V lost 8 bases, and 9 bases had no gene match. The CDR3 loop spans 14 amino acids. CDR1 and CDR2 from the germline V gene are SNHLY and FYNNEI. The CDR3 protein is CASRLGQGGVGYTF. CDR3 nucleotides: TGTGCCAGCCGTTTGGGACAGGGGGGGGTTGGCTACACCTTC.

This rearrangement joins TRBV5-1 to TRBJ2-5, with D possibly TRBD2 on 6 matching bases. Trimming pared 4 bases from V and 14 bases from J, leaving 15 bases between. The CDR3 extends over 11 amino acids. Germline V gene data show CDR1 as SGHRS and CDR2 as YFSETQ. CDR3 coding DNA: TGCGCCAGCAGCAAGTCGGGACTTTCCTACTTC. It yields the protein CASSKSGLSYF.

The sample holds a few counts of this clone. This chain joins TRBV21-1 and TRBJ1-5; no DNA check was done on the table's D call, TRBD1. TRBV21-1 is shown as a pseudogene. This CDR3 spans 17 amino acids. In DNA, the CDR3 is TGTGCCAGCAGCAAACCTACAGGGGTCTATAGCAATCAGCCCCAGCATTTT. Translating gives CASSKPTGVYSNQPQHF.

This clone has only one observation. The chain employs TRBV6-5 and TRBJ1-2, with a tentative D call TRBD1 (6 bases). Trimming cost V 6 bases and J 1 base, with 9 bases left between them. The CDR3 is 13 residues long. Germline CDR1 reads MNHEY; CDR2 reads SVGAGI. The DNA of the CDR3 is TGTGCCAGCAGCCCGGGACATAACTATGGCTACACCTTC. This gives the protein CASSPGHNYGYTF.

V and J are TRBV6-6 and TRBJ1-3, with D unresolved. Trimming pared 6 bases from V and 4 bases from J, leaving 19 bases between. CDR1 is MNHNY, CDR2 SVGAGI, per germline (reference sequence). The CDR3 has 16 amino acids. The CDR3 is CASSPGQPPKGNTIYF. DNA of the CDR3: TGTGCCAGCAGCCCCGGCCAACCGCCTAAGGGAAACACCATATATTTT.

The chain links TRBV6-1 to TRBJ2-2; TRBD1 is a possible D gene (5 bases). This CDR3 has 16 residues. Germline V lookup: CDR1 MNHNS, CDR2 SASEGT. With 3 bases removed from V and 0 bases from J, the gap between germline ends came to 11 bases. The CDR3 sequence is CASSDRRVPNTGELFF. The CDR3 DNA reads TGTGCCAGCAGTGACCGCAGGGTGCCGAACACCGGGGAGCTGTTTTTT.

The gene calls are TRBV5-8 and TRBJ1-1; 7 bases line up with TRBD1. CDR1 and CDR2 from the germline V gene are SGHTS and YDEGEE. The CDR3 spans 14 residues. The V and J ends lost 2 bases and 6 bases, in that order; junction bases with no gene match: 7. The CDR3 DNA sequence: TGTGCCAGCAGCTTACTACAGGGGCTTCCTGAAGCTTTCTTT. Amino acids: CASSLLQGLPEAFF. Drawing the rest from reference TRBV5-8 and TRBJ1-1, the complete variable domain is EAGVTQSPTHLIKTRGQQATLRCSPISGHTSVYWYQQALGLGLQFLLWYDEGEERNRGNFPPRFSGRQFPNYSSELNVNALELEDSALYLCASSLLQGLPEAFFGQGTRLTVV.

The chain employs TRBV7-9 and TRBJ1-1, with D possibly TRBD1 on 5 matching bases. In germline, CDR1 is SEHNR, CDR2 FQNEAQ (reference sequence). V lost 5 bases and J 2 bases, leaving 12 bases between the germline ends. This CDR3 region has 14 residues. The CDR3 coding sequence is TGTGCCAGCAGCCATGGGGGGGTAAACACTGAAGCTTTCTTT. Its protein product is CASSHGGVNTEAFF.

The V call is TRBV7-9, the J call TRBJ1-4; maybe TRBD1 (6 bases). The CDR3 is 15 amino acids. Trimming cost V 5 bases and J 7 bases, with 17 bases left between them. CDR1 and CDR2 (germline): SEHNR, FQNEAQ (reference sequence). CDR3 region: CASSDRGHMLEKLFF. Written as DNA, the CDR3 is TGTGCCAGCAGCGATCGGGGACACATGCTTGAAAAACTGTTTTTT.

The chain is built from TRBV5-1 and TRBJ1-1; D not resolved. V dropped 4 bases and J dropped 1 base, with 11 bases sitting between them. The V gene's germline CDR1 is SGHRS and CDR2 YFSETQ. The CDR3 consists of 14 residues. CDR3 protein: CASSHQAENTEAFF. CDR3 nucleotides: TGCGCCAGCAGCCATCAGGCAGAGAACACTGAAGCTTTCTTT.

The chain is built from TRBV11-2 and TRBJ2-5; tentative D call: TRBD1 (5 bases). Germline values: CDR1 SGHAT, CDR2 FQNNGV. The V gene lost 2 bases and the J gene lost 7 bases, with 8 bases spanning the gap. This CDR3 is built from 12 residues. CDR3 sequence (DNA): TGTGCCAGCAGCTTACCTAGGGGGACCCAGTACTTC. Protein product: CASSLPRGTQYF. The full variable domain, in which reference TRBV11-2 and TRBJ2-5 provide the parts outside the CDR3, is EAGVAQSPRYKIIEKRQSVAFWCNPISGHATLYWYQQILGQGPKLLIQFQNNGVVDDSQLPKDRFSAERLKGVDSTLKIQPAKLEDSAVYLCASSLPRGTQYFGPGTRLLVL.

V gene TRBV6-5 combines with J gene TRBJ1-1; D remains ambiguous. There are 14 residues in the CDR3. The germline V and J ends were trimmed by 6 bases and 4 bases, with 15 bases remaining between them. CDR1 and CDR2 from the germline V gene are MNHEY and SVGAGI. The chain's CDR3 is CASSPSGRFTEAFF. For the CDR3, the DNA is TGTGCCAGCAGCCCCTCGGGGAGATTCACTGAAGCTTTCTTT.

The rearrangement links TRBV4-1 to TRBJ1-2; D not resolved. Germline-derived CDR1 and CDR2 are MGHRA and YSYEKL. Trimming shortened V by 5 bases and J by 1 base, and 11 bases separated the two germline ends. The CDR3 has 14 amino acids. The CDR3 bases are TGCGCCAGCAGCTTTATTGGGTTTAACTATGGCTACACCTTC. Protein product: CASSFIGFNYGYTF.

The chain couples TRBV7-3 to TRBJ2-2, with D uncertain. V gave up 5 bases and J gave up 4 bases, with 8 bases separating them. The CDR3 has 13 residues. CDR1 is SGHTA and CDR2 is FQGTGA in the germline V gene. The CDR3 loop reads CASSMTGTGELFF. The CDR3 DNA follows: TGTGCCAGCAGCATGACGGGCACCGGGGAGCTGTTTTTT.

CDR3 nucleotides: TGTGCCATCAGACTTCCTACAGGGGGCTTAAGGTATGGCTACACCTTC. This codes for CAIRLPTGGLRYGYTF. The chain combines TRBV10-3 with TRBJ1-2, with 9 bases identical to TRBD1. The CDR3 is 16 amino acids. Germline assignment: CDR1 ENHRY and CDR2 SYGVKD. The V segment lost 6 bases and the J segment 5 bases; nucleotides outside the gene matches: 13.

This clone has more than one count but fewer than ten. The chain carries TRBV6-6 and TRBJ1-1; TRBD1 agrees at 7 bases. The germline V gene encodes CDR1 MNHNY and CDR2 SVGAGI (reference sequence). CDR3 length: 13 residues. With 5 bases clipped from V and 5 bases from J, the junction kept 5 bases outside the gene matches. The CDR3 DNA reads as TGTGCCAGCAGTGACAGGGAGGGTACTGAAGCTTTCTTT. This encodes CASSDREGTEAFF.

This clone was seen just once. V gene TRBV5-1 combines with J gene TRBJ2-1, with a weak D call TRBD1 (6 bases). Between the trimmed V and J ends, which lost 0 bases and 4 bases, there was a span of 14 bases. CDR1 and CDR2 from the germline V gene are SGHRS and YFSETQ. The CDR3 is made up of 16 amino acids. CDR3 protein: CASSLEGHTLYNEQFF. The CDR3 nucleotides read TGCGCCAGCAGCTTGGAGGGACACACACTTTACAATGAGCAGTTCTTC.